The clone carrying this T cell receptor (beta chain) was counted only a few times. What it binds is not known. H&E slides confirmed each diagnosis, reviewed by two pathologists independently. Nucleic acids came from premalignant or tumor cells enriched by macro-dissection. The data were obtained in a study of immune evolution from preneoplasia to lung adenocarcinoma. Whole-study context: HLA loss of heterozygosity: around 6.5% AIS, roughly 15% MIA, roughly 35% ADC, none AAH. Study-level findings and limits: Highest clonality occurred in KRAS-mutant, not EGFR-mutant or double wild-type, nodules.

The table came from immunoSEQ multiplex PCR; TCRdb's copy has only in-frame clones and leaves some out. The data contain around 3,500 clones, 65% to 85% of them singletons. Sequencing was carried out using FFPE atypical adenomatous hyperplasia tissue from the lung. Subset: atypical adenomatous hyperplasia (AAH), lung preneoplasia. This sequence originates from an older person with lung adenocarcinoma.

The CDR3 nucleotides are TGCGCCAGCAGAGGGACAGGGGACGAGCAGTACTTC. Translating it yields CASRGTGDEQYF. J is TRBJ2-7 and V is TRBV10-1; 10 bases line up with TRBD1. CDR3 size: 12 residues. V lost 6 bases to trimming and J lost 5 bases; unmatched junction nucleotides: 1. Germline-derived CDR1 and CDR2 are WNHNN and SYGVQD (reference sequence).